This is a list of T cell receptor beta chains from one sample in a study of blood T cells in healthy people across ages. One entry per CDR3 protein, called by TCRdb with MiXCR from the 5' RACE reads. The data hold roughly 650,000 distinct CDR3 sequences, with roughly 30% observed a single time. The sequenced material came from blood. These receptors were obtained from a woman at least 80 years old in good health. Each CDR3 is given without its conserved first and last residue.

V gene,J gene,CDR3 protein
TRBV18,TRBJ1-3,ASSPRSRGDTIY
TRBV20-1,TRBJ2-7,SARPPDRDKQY
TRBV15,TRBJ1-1,ATSRDRSGGRKAF
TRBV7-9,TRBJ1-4,ASSPSELLNEKLF
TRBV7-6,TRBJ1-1,ASSPGVAEAF
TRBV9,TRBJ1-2,ASSVDPGQGGYT
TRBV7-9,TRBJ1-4,ASSLTGAREEKLF
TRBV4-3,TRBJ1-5,ASSQVKNGPQH
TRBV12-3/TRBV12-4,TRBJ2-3,ASSLALGQGETDTQY
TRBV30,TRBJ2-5,ACRQQETQY
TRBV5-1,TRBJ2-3,ASSSTQSDTQY
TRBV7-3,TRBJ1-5,ASSLRGGSNQPQH
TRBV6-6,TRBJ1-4,ASSDPGWEKLF
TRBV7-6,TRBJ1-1,ASSLSRAEGAEAF
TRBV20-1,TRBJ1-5,SARDGRVSNQPQH
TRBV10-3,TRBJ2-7,AISESWEGVSSYEQY
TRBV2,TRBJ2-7,ASRMDRGDSYEQY
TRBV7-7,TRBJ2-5,ASSYGVMRGETQY
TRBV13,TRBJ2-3,ASSVGLGQGIDTQY
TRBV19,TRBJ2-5,ASSIDRETQY
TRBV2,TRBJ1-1,ASRKDRGRGAF
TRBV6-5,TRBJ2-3,ASSFGTITDTQY
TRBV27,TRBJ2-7,ASSRQTGDYEQY
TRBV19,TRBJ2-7,ASSINSLSSYEQY
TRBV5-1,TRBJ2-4,ASSPGEAKNIQY
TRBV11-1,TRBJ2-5,ASGLRSGGQGGPGGQETQY
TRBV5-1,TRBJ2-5,ASSLGTAKREQY
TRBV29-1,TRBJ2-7,SVGDLFYEQY
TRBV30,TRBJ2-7,AWGRQGAYEQY
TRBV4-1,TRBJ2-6,ASSQAGASGANVLT
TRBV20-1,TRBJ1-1,SARDYGPAEAF
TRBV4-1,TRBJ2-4,ASSQEAGTLAKNIQY
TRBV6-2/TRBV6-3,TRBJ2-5,ASSELESGAQY
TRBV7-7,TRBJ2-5,ASSQAGQFQETQY
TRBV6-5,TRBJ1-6,ASSYGGHSPLH
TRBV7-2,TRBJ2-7,ASSLVGQDPSYEQY
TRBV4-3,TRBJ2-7,ASSRQRTGGYEQY
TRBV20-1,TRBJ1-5,SARGTSGLYNQPQH
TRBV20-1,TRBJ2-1,STPSATYNEQF
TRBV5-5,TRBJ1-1,ASSLLRAGNTEAF
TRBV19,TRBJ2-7,ASSFGQGVSNEQY
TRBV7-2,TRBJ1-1,ASSFTPNTEAF
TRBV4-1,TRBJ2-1,ASSQLLPGTSEKYNEQF
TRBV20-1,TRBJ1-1,NAQKNTEAF
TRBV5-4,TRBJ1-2,ASSSGGSYGYT
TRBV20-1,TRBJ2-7,SASSGESYEQY
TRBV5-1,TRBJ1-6,ASSPSGVNSPLH
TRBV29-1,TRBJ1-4,SVALAGTEKLF
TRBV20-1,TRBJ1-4,SARLPGTGAEKLF
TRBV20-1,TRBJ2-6,SALSGAGANVLT
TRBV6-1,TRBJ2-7,ASSSSSGGADEQY
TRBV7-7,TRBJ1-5,ASSMGQGQPQH
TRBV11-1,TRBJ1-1,ASSFADSTEAF
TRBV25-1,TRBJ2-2,ASSSYAVNTGELF
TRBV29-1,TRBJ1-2,SVDHQGASDYGYT
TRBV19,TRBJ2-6,TSSIWDSSGANVLT
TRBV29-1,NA,SVVPSGRGTYEQY